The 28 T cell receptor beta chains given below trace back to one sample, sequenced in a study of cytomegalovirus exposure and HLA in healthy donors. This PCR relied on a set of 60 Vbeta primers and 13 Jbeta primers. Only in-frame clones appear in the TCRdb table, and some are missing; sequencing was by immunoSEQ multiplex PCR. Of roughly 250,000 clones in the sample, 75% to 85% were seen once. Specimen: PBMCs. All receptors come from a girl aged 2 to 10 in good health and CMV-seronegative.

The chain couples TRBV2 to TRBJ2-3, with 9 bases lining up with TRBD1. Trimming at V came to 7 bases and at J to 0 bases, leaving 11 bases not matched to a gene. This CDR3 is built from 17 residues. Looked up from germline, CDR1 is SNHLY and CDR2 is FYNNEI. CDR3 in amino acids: CASNLETGTGSTDTQYF. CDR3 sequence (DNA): TGTGCCAGCAACCTGGAGACCGGGACAGGGAGCACAGATACGCAGTATTTT.

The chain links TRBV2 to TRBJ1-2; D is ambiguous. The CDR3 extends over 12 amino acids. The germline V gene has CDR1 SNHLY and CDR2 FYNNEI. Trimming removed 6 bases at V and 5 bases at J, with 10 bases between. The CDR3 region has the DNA TGTGCCAGCAGGTCGACGCGGTATGGCTACACCTTC. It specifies CASRSTRYGYTF.

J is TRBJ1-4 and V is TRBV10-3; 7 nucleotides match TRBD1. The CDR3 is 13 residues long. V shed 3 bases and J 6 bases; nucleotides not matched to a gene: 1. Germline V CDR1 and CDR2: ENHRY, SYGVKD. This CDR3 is CAISDGTDEKLFF. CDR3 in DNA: TGTGCCATCAGTGATGGGACAGATGAAAAACTGTTTTTT.

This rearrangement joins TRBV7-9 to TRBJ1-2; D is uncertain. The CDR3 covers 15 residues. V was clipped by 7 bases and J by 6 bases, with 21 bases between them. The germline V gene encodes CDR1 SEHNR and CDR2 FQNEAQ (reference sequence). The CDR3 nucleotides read TGTGCCAGCATCCCGGCGGCGGTCGGTGCTGATGGCTACACCTTC. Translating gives CASIPAAVGADGYTF. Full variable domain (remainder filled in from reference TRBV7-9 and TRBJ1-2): DTGVSQNPRHKITKRGQNVTFRCDPISEHNRLYWYRQTLGQGPEFLTYFQNEAQLEKSRLLSDRFSAERPKGSFSTLEIQRTEQGDSAMYLCASIPAAVGADGYTFGSGTRLTVV.

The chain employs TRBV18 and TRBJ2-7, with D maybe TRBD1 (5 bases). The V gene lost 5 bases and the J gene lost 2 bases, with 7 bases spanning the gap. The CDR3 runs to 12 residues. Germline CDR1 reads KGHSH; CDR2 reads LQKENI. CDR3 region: CASSSDTYEQYF. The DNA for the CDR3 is TGTGCCAGCTCATCGGACACCTACGAGCAGTACTTC.

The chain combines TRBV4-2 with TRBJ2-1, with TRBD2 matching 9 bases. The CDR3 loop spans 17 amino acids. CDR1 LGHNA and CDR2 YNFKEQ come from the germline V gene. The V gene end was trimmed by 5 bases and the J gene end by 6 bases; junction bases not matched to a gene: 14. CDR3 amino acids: CASSFGSGLALLNEQFF. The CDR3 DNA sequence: TGTGCCAGCAGCTTCGGATCTGGACTAGCGTTACTCAATGAGCAGTTCTTC.

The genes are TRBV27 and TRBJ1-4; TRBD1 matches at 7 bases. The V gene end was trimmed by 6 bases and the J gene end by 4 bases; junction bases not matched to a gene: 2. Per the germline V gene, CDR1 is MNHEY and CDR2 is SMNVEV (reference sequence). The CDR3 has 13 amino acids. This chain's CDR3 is CASRGQSNEKLFF. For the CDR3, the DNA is TGTGCCAGCAGGGGACAGAGTAATGAAAAACTGTTTTTT.

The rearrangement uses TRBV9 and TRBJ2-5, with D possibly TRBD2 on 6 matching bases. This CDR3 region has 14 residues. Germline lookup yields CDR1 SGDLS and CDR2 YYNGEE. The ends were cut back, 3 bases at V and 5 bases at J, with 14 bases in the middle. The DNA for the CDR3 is TGTGCCAGCAGCGGGGGGGTAGCGTTTGAGACCCAGTACTTC. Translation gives CASSGGVAFETQYF.

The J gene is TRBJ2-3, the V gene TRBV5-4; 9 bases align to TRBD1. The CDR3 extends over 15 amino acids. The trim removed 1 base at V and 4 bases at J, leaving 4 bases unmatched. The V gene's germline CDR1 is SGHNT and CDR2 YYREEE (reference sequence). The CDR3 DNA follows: TGTGCCAGCAGCTTGCGGGGACAGGGCCCAGATACGCAGTATTTT. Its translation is CASSLRGQGPDTQYF.

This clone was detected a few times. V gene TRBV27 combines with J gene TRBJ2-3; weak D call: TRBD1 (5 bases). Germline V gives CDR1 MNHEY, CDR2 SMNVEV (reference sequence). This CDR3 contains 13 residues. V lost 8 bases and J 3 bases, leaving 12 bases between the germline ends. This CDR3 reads CASQGWPTDTQYF. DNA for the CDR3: TGTGCCAGCCAGGGATGGCCAACAGATACGCAGTATTTT.

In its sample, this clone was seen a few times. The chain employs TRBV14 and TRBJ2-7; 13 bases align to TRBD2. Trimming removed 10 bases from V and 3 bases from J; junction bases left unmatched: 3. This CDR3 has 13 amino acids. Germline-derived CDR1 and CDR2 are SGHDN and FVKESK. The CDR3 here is CATRLAGGYEQYF. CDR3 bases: TGTGCCACCAGACTAGCGGGAGGCTACGAGCAGTACTTC.

CDR3 in amino acids: CASDTPRTGVKQYF. CDR3 coding DNA: TGTGCCAGCGATACCCCCCGGACAGGGGTTAAGCAGTACTTC. The V gene is TRBV28, the J gene TRBJ2-7; 9 nucleotides match TRBD1. The CDR3 spans 14 residues. Germline CDR1 reads MDHEN; CDR2 reads SYDVKM. With V trimmed by 8 bases and J by 8 bases, 13 bases remained unmatched.

This chain's CDR3 is CASSPSGGWEGYTF. CDR3 nucleotide sequence: TGTGCCAGCAGCCCATCAGGGGGGTGGGAAGGCTACACCTTC. This chain uses TRBV7-3 with TRBJ1-2; 7 positions match TRBD1. The CDR3 is 14 residues long. V dropped 5 bases and J dropped 8; count of bases not matched to a gene: 11. The germline CDR1 and CDR2 sequences are SGHTA and FQGTGA. Together with reference TRBV7-3 and TRBJ1-2, the CDR3 gives the full variable domain: GAGVSQTPSNKVTEKGKYVELRCDPISGHTALYWYRQSLGQGPEFLIYFQGTGAADDSGLPNDRFFAVRPEGSVSTLKIQRTERGDSAVYLCASSPSGGWEGYTFGSGTRLTVV.

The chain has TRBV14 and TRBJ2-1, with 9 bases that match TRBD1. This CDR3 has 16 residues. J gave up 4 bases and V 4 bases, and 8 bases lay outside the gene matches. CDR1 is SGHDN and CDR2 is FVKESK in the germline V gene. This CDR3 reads CASSRRGTGMYNEQFF. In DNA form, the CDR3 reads TGTGCCAGCAGCCGACGTGGGACAGGGATGTACAATGAGCAGTTCTTC.

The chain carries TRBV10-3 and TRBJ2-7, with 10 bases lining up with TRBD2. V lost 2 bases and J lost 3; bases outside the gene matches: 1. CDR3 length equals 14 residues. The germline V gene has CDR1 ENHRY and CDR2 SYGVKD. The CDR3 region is CAISELAGDYEQYF. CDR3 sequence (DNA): TGTGCCATCAGTGAGCTAGCGGGGGACTACGAGCAGTACTTC.

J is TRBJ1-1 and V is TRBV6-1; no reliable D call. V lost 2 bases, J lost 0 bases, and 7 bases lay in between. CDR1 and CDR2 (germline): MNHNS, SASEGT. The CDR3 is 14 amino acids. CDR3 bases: TGTGCCAGCAGTGAATCACTACTGAACACTGAAGCTTTCTTT. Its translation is CASSESLLNTEAFF.

The chain's CDR3 is CASSTGGYGYTF. Here the CDR3 DNA reads TGTGCCAGCAGTACAGGGGGCTATGGCTACACCTTC. This chain uses TRBV25-1 with TRBJ1-2; 8 bases line up with TRBD1. Germline values: CDR1 MGHDK, CDR2 SYGVNS. The CDR3 is 12 residues long. Trimming at V came to 5 bases and at J to 4 bases, leaving 0 bases not matched to a gene.

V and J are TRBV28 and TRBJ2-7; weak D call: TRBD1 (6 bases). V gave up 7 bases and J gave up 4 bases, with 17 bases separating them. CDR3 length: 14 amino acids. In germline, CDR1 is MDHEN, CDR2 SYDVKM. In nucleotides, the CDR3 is TGTGCCAGCAACCTGGACAGTGTAAAATACGAGCAGTACTTC. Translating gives CASNLDSVKYEQYF.

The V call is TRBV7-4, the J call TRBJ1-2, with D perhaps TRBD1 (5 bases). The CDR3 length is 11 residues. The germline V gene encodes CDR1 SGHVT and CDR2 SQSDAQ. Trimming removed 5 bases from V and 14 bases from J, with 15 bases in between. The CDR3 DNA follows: TGTGCCAGCAGCCAGACAGTCACCCCAACCTTC. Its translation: CASSQTVTPTF. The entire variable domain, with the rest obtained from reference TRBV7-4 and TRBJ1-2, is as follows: GAGVSQSPRYKVAKRGRDVALRCDSISGHVTLYWYRQTLGQGSEVLTYSQSDAQRDKSGRPSGRFSAERPERSVSTLKIQRTEQGDSAVYLCASSQTVTPTFGSGTRLTVV.

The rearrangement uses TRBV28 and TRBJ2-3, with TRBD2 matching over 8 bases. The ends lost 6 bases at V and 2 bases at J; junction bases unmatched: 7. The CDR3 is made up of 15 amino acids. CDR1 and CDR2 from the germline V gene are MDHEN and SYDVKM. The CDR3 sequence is CASRARLAFTDTQYF. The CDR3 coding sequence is TGTGCCAGCAGGGCCCGACTAGCGTTCACAGATACGCAGTATTTT. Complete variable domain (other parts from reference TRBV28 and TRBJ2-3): DVKVTQSSRYLVKRTGEKVFLECVQDMDHENMFWYRQDPGLGLRLIYFSYDVKMKEKGDIPEGYSVSREKKERFSLILESASTNQTSMYLCASRARLAFTDTQYFGPGTRLTVL.

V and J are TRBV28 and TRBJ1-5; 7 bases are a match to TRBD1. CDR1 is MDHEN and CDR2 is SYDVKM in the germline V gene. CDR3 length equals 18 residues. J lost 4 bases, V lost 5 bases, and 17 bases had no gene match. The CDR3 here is CASSTGTERRGANQPQHF. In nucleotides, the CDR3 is TGTGCCAGCAGTACCGGGACAGAGAGGAGGGGGGCAAATCAGCCCCAGCATTTT.

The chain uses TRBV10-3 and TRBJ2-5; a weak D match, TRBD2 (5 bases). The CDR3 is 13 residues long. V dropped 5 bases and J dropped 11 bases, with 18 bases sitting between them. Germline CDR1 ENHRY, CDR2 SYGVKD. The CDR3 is CAISSGEPYVQYF. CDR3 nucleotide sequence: TGTGCCATCAGTTCCGGGGAGCCCTACGTGCAGTACTTC.

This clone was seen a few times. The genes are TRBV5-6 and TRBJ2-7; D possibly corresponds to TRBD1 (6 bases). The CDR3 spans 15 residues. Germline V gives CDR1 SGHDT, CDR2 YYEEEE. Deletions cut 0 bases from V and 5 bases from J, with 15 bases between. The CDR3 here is CASSLAGTRGHEQYF. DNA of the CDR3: TGTGCCAGCAGCTTGGCCGGGACAAGGGGTCACGAGCAGTACTTC.

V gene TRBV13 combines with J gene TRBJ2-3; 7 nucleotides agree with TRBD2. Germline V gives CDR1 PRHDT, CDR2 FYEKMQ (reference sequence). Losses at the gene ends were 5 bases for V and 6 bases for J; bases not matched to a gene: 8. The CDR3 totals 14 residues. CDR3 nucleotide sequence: TGTGCCAGCAGCGATACCGGGAGGATTGATACGCAGTATTTT. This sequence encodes CASSDTGRIDTQYF.

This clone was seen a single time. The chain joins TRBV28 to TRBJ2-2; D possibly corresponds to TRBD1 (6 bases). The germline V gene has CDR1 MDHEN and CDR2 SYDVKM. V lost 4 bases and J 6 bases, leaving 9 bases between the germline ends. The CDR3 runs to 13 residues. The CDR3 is CASSSGVPGELFF. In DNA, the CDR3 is TGTGCCAGCAGTTCAGGGGTCCCCGGGGAGCTGTTTTTT.

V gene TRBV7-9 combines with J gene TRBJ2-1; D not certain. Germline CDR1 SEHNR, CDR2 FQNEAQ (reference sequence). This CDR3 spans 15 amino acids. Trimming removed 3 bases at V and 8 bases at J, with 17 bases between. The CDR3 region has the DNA TGTGCCAGCAGCTTTTGGAGAGCGATTCTCCATGAGCAGTTCTTC. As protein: CASSFWRAILHEQFF.

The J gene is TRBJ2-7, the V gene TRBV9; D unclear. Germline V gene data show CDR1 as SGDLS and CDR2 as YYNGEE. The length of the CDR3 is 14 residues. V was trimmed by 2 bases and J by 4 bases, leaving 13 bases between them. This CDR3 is CASSVSPSNYEQYF. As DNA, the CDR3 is TGTGCCAGCAGCGTGAGCCCCTCCAATTACGAGCAGTACTTC.

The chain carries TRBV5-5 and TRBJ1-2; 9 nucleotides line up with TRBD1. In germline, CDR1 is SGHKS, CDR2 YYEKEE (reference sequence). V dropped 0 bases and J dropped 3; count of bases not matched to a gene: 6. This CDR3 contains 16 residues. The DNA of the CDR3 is TGTGCCAGCAGCTTGGGCCGGGACAGGGCATACTATGGCTACACCTTC. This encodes CASSLGRDRAYYGYTF.